A single sample is the source of the 22 T cell receptor beta chains below, sequenced in a study of OX40 agonist ivuxolimab in advanced cancers. Assay used: immunoSEQ multiplex PCR; TCRdb lists only in-frame clones, some missing. Here the sample spans approximately 52,000 clones, about 81% being singletons. Source: CD4+ or CD8+ T cells sorted from blood, taken in a trial of the OX40 agonist ivuxolimab. Receptors were obtained from an adult with an advanced solid tumor such as melanoma, head and neck, liver or kidney cancer.

The chain has TRBV7-3 and TRBJ2-3, with D unresolved. V gave up 3 bases and J gave up 2 bases, with 9 bases separating them. This CDR3 region has 14 residues. The germline CDR1 and CDR2 sequences are SGHTA and FQGTGA. CDR3 DNA: TGTGCCAGCAGCTTCGGACCCTCCACAGATACGCAGTATTTT. It encodes CASSFGPSTDTQYF.

The chain carries TRBV29-1 and TRBJ2-1, with 10 bases identical to TRBD2. V trimming: 6 bases; J trimming: 9 bases; junction bases outside the gene matches: 8. The CDR3 is 13 amino acids. From germline, CDR1 is SQVTM and CDR2 ANQGSEA. The CDR3 region has the DNA TGCAGCGTATCAAGCGGGAGGGCCGGTGAGCAGTTCTTC. This codes for CSVSSGRAGEQFF.

This clone has only one observation. The chain carries TRBV5-6 and TRBJ2-1; D is possibly TRBD2 (6 bases). CDR1 SGHDT and CDR2 YYEEEE come from the germline V gene. CDR3 size: 12 residues. V dropped 5 bases and J dropped 9 bases, with 12 bases sitting between them. The CDR3 nucleotides are TGTGCCAGCAGGATCTACGGGGGTGAGCAGTTCTTC. Its protein product is CASRIYGGEQFF.

The CDR3 sequence: CASSRDRSNEKLFF. The CDR3 nucleotides are TGTGCCAGCTCACGGGACAGGTCTAATGAAAAACTGTTTTTT. The chain carries TRBV18 and TRBJ1-4; 8 bases match TRBD1. Germline V gives CDR1 KGHSH, CDR2 LQKENI. V trimming: 4 bases; J trimming: 3 bases; junction bases outside the gene matches: 1. The CDR3 extends over 14 amino acids. Looking up the rest from reference TRBV18 and TRBJ1-4 gives the full variable domain: NAGVMQNPRHLVRRRGQEARLRCSPMKGHSHVYWYRQLPEEGLKFMVYLQKENIIDESGMPKERFSAEFPKEGPSILRIQQVVRGDSAAYFCASSRDRSNEKLFFGSGTQLSVL.

CDR3 in amino acids: CASSLNVGPGTEAFF. DNA for the CDR3: TGTGCCAGCAGCTTAAACGTCGGACCCGGCACTGAAGCTTTCTTT. This rearrangement joins TRBV11-1 to TRBJ1-1; no clear D. The CDR3 spans 15 residues. The V end lost 2 bases, the J end lost 4 bases, and 14 bases lay between the germline ends. In germline, CDR1 is SGHAT, CDR2 FQDESV (reference sequence). Based on the CDR3 plus reference TRBV11-1 and TRBJ1-1, the full variable domain is EAEVAQSPRYKITEKSQAVAFWCDPISGHATLYWYRQILGQGPELLVQFQDESVVDDSQLPKDRFSAERLKGVDSTLKIQPAELGDSAMYLCASSLNVGPGTEAFFGQGTRLTVV.

On this clone: One end of the junction does not line up with germline, which may come from a read error. The chain combines TRBV7-7 with TRBJ1-1; TRBD1 aligns across 9 bases. CDR1 is SSHAT, CDR2 FNYEAQ, per germline (reference sequence). The CDR3 has 15 residues. The CDR3 sequence is CASSLGQGSDPEAFF. The CDR3 coding sequence is TGTGCTAGCAGCCTCGGACAGGGGTCCGATCCTGAAGCTTTCTTT.

This clone was recorded only once. The chain links TRBV5-4 to TRBJ2-3; the match to TRBD2 covers 10 bases. Germline-derived CDR1 and CDR2 are SGHNT and YYREEE (reference sequence). The CDR3 loop spans 15 amino acids. The trim removed 3 bases at V and 1 base at J, leaving 2 bases unmatched. CDR3 in DNA: TGTGCCAGCAGCTCCAGCGGGAGGGGCACAGATACGCAGTATTTT. This codes for CASSSSGRGTDTQYF.

The sample holds a few counts of this clone. The V gene is TRBV7-9, the J gene TRBJ1-1; a weak D match, TRBD1 (5 bases). Trimming cost V 5 bases and J 0 bases, with 10 bases left between them. This CDR3 has 14 amino acids. Germline V gives CDR1 SEHNR, CDR2 FQNEAQ (reference sequence). The CDR3 sequence: CASSPGRLNTEAFF. The CDR3 region has the DNA TGTGCCAGCAGCCCGGGACGTTTGAACACTGAAGCTTTCTTT.

The V call is TRBV6-1, the J call TRBJ2-7; TRBD1 aligns across 7 bases. With V trimmed by 0 bases and J by 11 bases, 4 bases remained unmatched. This CDR3 has 12 amino acids. Germline CDR1 MNHNS, CDR2 SASEGT. The CDR3 DNA is TGTGCCAGCAGTGAAGCGGTAACAGGGGAGTACTTC. It specifies CASSEAVTGEYF.

This chain connects TRBV4-1 to TRBJ2-7; TRBD2 agrees at 7 bases. Germline assignment: CDR1 MGHRA and CDR2 YSYEKL. J was trimmed by 5 bases and V by 1 base; bases with no gene match: 8. The CDR3 consists of 15 residues. The CDR3 DNA reads as TGCGCCAGCAGCCAAGTGGGTGGGAGGGCCGACGAGCAGTACTTC. This codes for CASSQVGGRADEQYF.

The chain carries TRBV6-1 and TRBJ1-5; maybe TRBD1 (5 bases). There are 15 residues in the CDR3. The ends were cut back, 0 bases at V and 3 bases at J, with 9 bases in the middle. In germline, CDR1 is MNHNS, CDR2 SASEGT. This chain's CDR3 is CASSEAGHNNQPQHF. In DNA form, the CDR3 reads TGTGCCAGCAGTGAAGCGGGGCACAACAATCAGCCCCAGCATTTT.

The rearrangement uses TRBV7-3 and TRBJ1-1; 7 positions agree with TRBD1. CDR1 is SGHTA, CDR2 FQGTGA, per germline. The CDR3 covers 14 residues. The V gene end was trimmed by 4 bases and the J gene end by 4 bases; junction bases not matched to a gene: 6. For the CDR3, the DNA is TGTGCCAGCAGCTCGAACAGGGGAAGCACTGAAGCTTTCTTT. Its translation: CASSSNRGSTEAFF.

V and J are TRBV27 and TRBJ2-7; 7 nucleotides line up with TRBD1. V shed 3 bases and J 6 bases; nucleotides not matched to a gene: 11. Germline V gene lookup returns CDR1 MNHEY and CDR2 SMNVEV (reference sequence). CDR3 length: 15 amino acids. The CDR3 DNA follows: TGTGCCAGCAGTTTTTCTCAACAGGGGACCACCGAGCAGTACTTC. This translates into CASSFSQQGTTEQYF.

V and J are TRBV5-4 and TRBJ2-1, with TRBD2 identical over 14 bases. V lost 1 base and J lost 8; bases outside the gene matches: 2. CDR1 and CDR2 from the germline V gene are SGHNT and YYREEE (reference sequence). The CDR3 consists of 15 residues. The CDR3 DNA is TGTGCCAGCAGCTTGACGGGACTAGCGGGAGATGAGCAGTTCTTC. Residues: CASSLTGLAGDEQFF. The variable domain in full, completed from reference TRBV5-4 and TRBJ2-1, reads ETGVTQSPTHLIKTRGQQVTLRCSSQSGHNTVSWYQQALGQGPQFIFQYYREEENGRGNFPPRFSGLQFPNYSSELNVNALELDDSALYLCASSLTGLAGDEQFFGPGTRLTVL.

J is TRBJ2-5 and V is TRBV5-6, with D possibly called TRBD1 or TRBD2 (5 bases each). The end of the DNA is better explained by TRBJ2-7, so the J call may be wrong. Germline CDR1 reads SGHDT; CDR2 reads YYEEEE. The CDR3 runs to 14 residues. DNA of the CDR3: TGTGCCAGCGGACCGGGGCTCCCTGCCTACGAGCAGTACTTC. Encoded protein: CASGPGLPAYEQYF.

This clone was counted between two and nine times. CDR3 loop: CASSHGQGGNTEAFF. CDR3 in DNA: TGCGCCAGCAGCCACGGACAGGGAGGGAACACTGAAGCTTTCTTT. This chain joins TRBV4-1 and TRBJ1-1; 8 bases match TRBD1. The CDR3 runs to 15 residues. Germline assignment: CDR1 MGHRA and CDR2 YSYEKL. Trimming took 3 bases from V and 1 from J; bases not matched to a gene: 4.

The CDR3 here is CASSVGTSFYEQYF. The CDR3 nucleotides are TGTGCCAGCAGCGTCGGGACGAGCTTCTACGAGCAGTACTTC. The chain employs TRBV7-8 and TRBJ2-7; D tentatively fits TRBD1 or TRBD2 (5 bases each). CDR1 is SGHVS, CDR2 FQNEAQ, per germline. This CDR3 region has 14 residues. V lost 5 bases and J 3 bases, leaving 14 bases between the germline ends.

This chain links TRBV30 with TRBJ1-6; TRBD1 matches at 9 bases. J lost 10 bases, V lost 1 base, and 14 bases had no gene match. The CDR3 is 17 amino acids. Germline CDR1 GTSNPN, CDR2 SVGIG (reference sequence). The CDR3 protein is CAWSADRGGVSGSPLHF. In nucleotides, the CDR3 is TGTGCCTGGAGTGCCGACAGGGGGGGCGTATCGGGGTCACCCCTCCACTTT.

This clone was counted only a few times. The rearrangement uses TRBV30 and TRBJ1-2; a weak D match, TRBD1 (5 bases). Trimming cost V 1 base and J 5 bases, with 14 bases left between them. Germline V gene data show CDR1 as GTSNPN and CDR2 as SVGIG (reference sequence). The CDR3 totals 14 residues. The CDR3 spells CAWSAWDGEYGYTF. The CDR3 DNA follows: TGTGCCTGGAGTGCGTGGGACGGGGAATATGGCTACACCTTC.

This chain links TRBV7-2 with TRBJ1-2, with a weak D call TRBD1 (5 bases). The germline V gene encodes CDR1 SGHTA and CDR2 FQGNSA. Trimming removed 5 bases at V and 6 bases at J, with 13 bases between. CDR3 length: 13 amino acids. In DNA, the CDR3 is TGTGCCAGCAGCCAGTATGAGGGGCATGGCTACACCTTC. Protein sequence: CASSQYEGHGYTF.

This clone was counted between two and nine times. The chain joins TRBV12-2 to TRBJ1-1; the D call in the table, TRBD1, was not verified against the DNA. TRBV12-2 is assigned pseudogene status. The CDR3 runs 16 residues. CDR3 residues: CASRLGHTEMNTEAFF. The CDR3 DNA reads TGTGCAAGTCGCTTAGGGCATACAGAAATGAACACTGAAGCTTTCTTT.

This rearrangement joins TRBV9 to TRBJ2-3; D possibly corresponds to TRBD1 (6 bases). The CDR3 totals 14 residues. Germline V gives CDR1 SGDLS, CDR2 YYNGEE. Trimming left V 4 bases short and J 0 bases short, with 9 bases between. CDR3 DNA sequence: TGTGCCAGCAGCCTACAGGGTAGCACAGATACGCAGTATTTT. The encoded protein is CASSLQGSTDTQYF.